A selection of T cell receptor beta chains follows, all from one sample in a study of blood T cell repertoires in COVID-19. The repertoire was sequenced with immunoSEQ multiplex PCR; TCRdb's copy has only in-frame clones and lacks some. Altogether about 59,000 clones are present, around 80% being singletons, with the ten largest covering roughly an eighth. Sequencing was performed on peripheral blood. These receptors came from an elderly man with acute or convalescent COVID-19. Each CDR3 is given with its conserved first and last residue. The D gene is left open where the match is weak. Clone size is shown for a subset of rows, as once, few, many or a class of expanded clone.

j_call,cdr3_length,v_call,d_call,clone_size,cdr3_nt,cdr3_aa
TRBJ1-2,13,TRBV4-2,-,few,TGTGCCAGCAGCCAAGCCCAGGGAGGAGGCTACACCTTC,CASSQAQGGGYTF
TRBJ2-1,16,TRBV5-1,TRBD2,-,TGCGCCAGCCAATGGGGTGGACTAGGGAAATACAATGAGCAGTTCTTC,CASQWGGLGKYNEQFF
TRBJ2-7,15,TRBV9,TRBD1,-,TGTGCCAGCAGCGTAGAGGCAGGGGGCTCCTACGAGCAGTACTTC,CASSVEAGGSYEQYF
TRBJ1-2,15,TRBV5-1,TRBD1,-,TGCGCCAGCAGCTTGGGGACAGGGTTTGCTGATGGCTACACCTTC,CASSLGTGFADGYTF
TRBJ1-1,14,TRBV19,TRBD1,-,TGTGCCAGTAGTCAGACAGGGAGAAGGTCTGAAGCTTTCTTT,CASSQTGRRSEAFF
TRBJ1-2,12,TRBV30,TRBD1,-,TGTGCCTGGAGGCCCGGACAGGGTGGCTACACCTTC,CAWRPGQGGYTF
TRBJ2-3,15,TRBV5-1,-,-,TGCGCCAGCAGCATGCAGCCGGGGGTAACAGATACGCAGTATTTT,CASSMQPGVTDTQYF
TRBJ2-3,19,TRBV6-6,TRBD2,-,TGTGCCAGCAGCTCCGGGACAGGCGGACTAGCGGACACCACAGATACGCAGTATTTT,CASSSGTGGLADTTDTQYF
TRBJ2-7,13,TRBV7-8,-,-,TGTGCCAGCACCAGACAGGTCAGCTACGAGCAGTACTTC,CASTRQVSYEQYF
TRBJ1-1,15,TRBV11-2,TRBD1,-,TGTGCCAGCAGCGGAAAACAGGGGGGCGGCGCTGAAGCTTTCTTT,CASSGKQGGGAEAFF
TRBJ1-3,15,TRBV5-1,TRBD1,few,TGCGCCAGCAGCTTGGTTGGGACAGGGGGAAACACCATATATTTT,CASSLVGTGGNTIYF
TRBJ1-5,14,TRBV30,-,-,TGTGCCTGGAGCAACAGACGTCCTAATCAGCCCCAGCATTTT,CAWSNRRPNQPQHF
TRBJ1-3,12,TRBV2,-,few,TGTGCCAGCAGTGTCGGTGGAAACACCATATATTTT,CASSVGGNTIYF
TRBJ1-2,17,TRBV4-2,-,-,TGTGCCAGCAGCCAAGATTTTCCGTTGACAGCGAACTATGGCTACACCTTC,CASSQDFPLTANYGYTF
TRBJ1-1,15,TRBV6-5,-,-,TGTGCCAGCAGTTACCCAGGGGCAAAGAACACTGAAGCTTTCTTT,CASSYPGAKNTEAFF
TRBJ2-1,13,TRBV7-3,-,-,TGTGCCAGCAGTTTCGGACTGAACAATGAGCAGTTCTTC,CASSFGLNNEQFF
TRBJ2-7,16,TRBV5-1,TRBD1,-,TGCGCCAGCAGCCACACCACCGGGACAGCCTCCTACGAGCAGTACTTC,CASSHTTGTASYEQYF
TRBJ2-1,14,TRBV2,-,-,TGTGCCAGCAGACCAGCGACAGATTTTAATGAGCAGTTCTTC,CASRPATDFNEQFF
TRBJ1-3,12,TRBV2,-,once,TGTGCCAGCAGAATCGGTGGAAACACCATATATTTT,CASRIGGNTIYF
TRBJ2-7,12,TRBV28,-,-,TGTGCCAGCAGTTCGAGCTCCTACGAGCAGTACTTC,CASSSSSYEQYF
TRBJ2-1,15,TRBV5-1,TRBD2,-,TGCGCCAGCAGCCGCGGACTAGGTCTAAACAATGAGCAGTTCTTC,CASSRGLGLNNEQFF
TRBJ2-5,15,TRBV11-2,-,-,TGTGCCAGCAGCTCGAGCGGTGGCAAACAAGAGACCCAGTACTTC,CASSSSGGKQETQYF